Listed below are T cell receptor beta chains from one sample, sequenced in a study of T cell responses to AZD1222 COVID-19 vaccine. Some clones are missing from TCRdb's copy, which holds only in-frame ones; the method was immunoSEQ multiplex PCR. The data include about 140,000 clones; the top ten clones carry about 2%. The sequencing input was peripheral blood. Source of these receptors: an adult in good health. CDR3s include the opening cysteine and the closing phenylalanine or tryptophan. Fields, in order: D gene, V gene, J gene, CDR3 DNA, CDR3 protein. A D gene is named only where the DNA matches it firmly.

D gene: TRBD1; V gene: TRBV15; J gene: TRBJ1-2; CDR3 DNA: TGTGCCACCAGCAGAGATCTAACAGGGGGCAATGGCTACACCTTC; CDR3 protein: CATSRDLTGGNGYTF
D gene: TRBD1; V gene: TRBV10-1; J gene: TRBJ1-4; CDR3 DNA: TGCGCCAGCAGTGAGTCCTGGGCCCAGGGGGCGACAACTAATGAAAAACTGTTTTTT; CDR3 protein: CASSESWAQGATTNEKLFF
D gene: .; V gene: TRBV3-1/TRBV3-2; J gene: TRBJ2-7; CDR3 DNA: TGTGCCAGCAGCCAAGGACTGACTCCGTCCTACGAGCAGTACTTC; CDR3 protein: CASSQGLTPSYEQYF
D gene: TRBD2; V gene: TRBV5-1; J gene: TRBJ2-7; CDR3 DNA: TGCGCCAGCAGCCCTAGGACTAGCGGGAGCTACGAGCAGTACTTC; CDR3 protein: CASSPRTSGSYEQYF
D gene: TRBD1; V gene: TRBV7-2; J gene: TRBJ1-2; CDR3 DNA: TGTGCCAGCAGCCCTCAATCCGGACAGGGAACCTATGGCTACACCTTC; CDR3 protein: CASSPQSGQGTYGYTF
D gene: .; V gene: TRBV2; J gene: TRBJ2-1; CDR3 DNA: TGTGCCAGCAGTATATACAATGAGCAGTTCTTC; CDR3 protein: CASSIYNEQFF
D gene: .; V gene: TRBV6-1; J gene: TRBJ1-2; CDR3 DNA: TGTGCCAGCAGTGAAGGTAGCTATGCAAGCTATGGCTACACCTTC; CDR3 protein: CASSEGSYASYGYTF
D gene: .; V gene: TRBV2; J gene: TRBJ1-5; CDR3 DNA: TGTGCCAGCAGTGGACGTGGGGGGCGAAGTAGTCAGCCCCAGCATTTT; CDR3 protein: CASSGRGGRSSQPQHF
D gene: .; V gene: TRBV10-3; J gene: TRBJ2-1; CDR3 DNA: TGTGCCATCACCCCGGGATTTGGCGGCCGATTATACAATGAGCAGTTCTTC; CDR3 protein: CAITPGFGGRLYNEQFF
D gene: .; V gene: TRBV6-5; J gene: TRBJ2-7; CDR3 DNA: TGTGCCAGCAGAGACGGGGCAGGCGAGCAGTACTTC; CDR3 protein: CASRDGAGEQYF
D gene: .; V gene: TRBV12-3/TRBV12-4; J gene: TRBJ1-1; CDR3 DNA: TGTGCCAGCAGCCGTGTGCGGGACACTGAAGCTTTCTTT; CDR3 protein: CASSRVRDTEAFF
D gene: .; V gene: TRBV14; J gene: TRBJ2-7; CDR3 DNA: TGTGCCAGCAGCCAAGAGCTGGGGTACAACGAGCAGTACTTC; CDR3 protein: CASSQELGYNEQYF
D gene: .; V gene: TRBV9; J gene: TRBJ1-2; CDR3 DNA: TGTGCCAGCAGCCCCCCCAGGGCAGGCACCTATCCTAACTATGGCTACACCTTC; CDR3 protein: CASSPPRAGTYPNYGYTF
D gene: .; V gene: TRBV25-1; J gene: TRBJ1-2; CDR3 DNA: TGTGCCAGCAGTGAAGAGGGTTTTAATGGCTACACCTTC; CDR3 protein: CASSEEGFNGYTF
D gene: TRBD2; V gene: TRBV4-1; J gene: TRBJ2-3; CDR3 DNA: TGCGCCAGCAGCCAAGTCCTGACTAGCGGGGGAAGCACAGATACGCAGTATTTT; CDR3 protein: CASSQVLTSGGSTDTQYF
D gene: .; V gene: TRBV4-1; J gene: TRBJ2-5; CDR3 DNA: TGCGCCAGCAGCCAAGAACAGTCACCAGGTTTTCGAGAGACCCAGTACTTC; CDR3 protein: CASSQEQSPGFRETQYF
D gene: TRBD2; V gene: TRBV7-2; J gene: TRBJ2-1; CDR3 DNA: TGTGCCAGCAGCCACCTGTTACCGGGGGGTCTAGACAATGAGCAGTTCTTC; CDR3 protein: CASSHLLPGGLDNEQFF
D gene: TRBD1; V gene: TRBV28; J gene: TRBJ2-7; CDR3 DNA: TGTGCCAGCACCCCAACAGGGGTTCCCTACGAGCAGTACTTC; CDR3 protein: CASTPTGVPYEQYF
D gene: .; V gene: TRBV15; J gene: TRBJ1-1; CDR3 DNA: TGTGCCACCAGTCACTCATCCGGGACACCGAACGCTTTCTTT; CDR3 protein: CATSHSSGTPNAFF
D gene: .; V gene: TRBV5-1; J gene: TRBJ2-3; CDR3 DNA: TGCGCCAGCAGCTTGGACGGGGGCGCCGGCACAGATACGCAGTATTTT; CDR3 protein: CASSLDGGAGTDTQYF
D gene: .; V gene: TRBV11-2; J gene: TRBJ1-2; CDR3 DNA: TGTGCCAGCAGCTTTGCAGGGGACTATGGCTACACCTTC; CDR3 protein: CASSFAGDYGYTF
D gene: .; V gene: TRBV2; J gene: TRBJ1-2; CDR3 DNA: TGTGCCAGCAGTGAAAATGCAGAAGAAAATACATATGGCTACACCTTC; CDR3 protein: CASSENAEENTYGYTF
D gene: TRBD2; V gene: TRBV4-1; J gene: TRBJ2-3; CDR3 DNA: TGCGCCAGCAGCCAAGATGGCCAGCGGGGGGACACAGATACGCAGTATTTT; CDR3 protein: CASSQDGQRGDTDTQYF
D gene: .; V gene: TRBV20-1; J gene: TRBJ1-2; CDR3 DNA: TGCAGTGCTAGAACCCCCTATGGCTACACCTTC; CDR3 protein: CSARTPYGYTF
D gene: TRBD1; V gene: TRBV14; J gene: TRBJ2-2; CDR3 DNA: TGTGCCAGTTCCGGGACAGGGGTTGCCTCCGGGGAGCTGTTTTTT; CDR3 protein: CASSGTGVASGELFF
D gene: TRBD1; V gene: TRBV28; J gene: TRBJ1-4; CDR3 DNA: TGTGCCAGCAGTTTAAGCGGGGGGACAGGGGGTTCGACGGGCGGTGAAAAACTGTTTTTT; CDR3 protein: CASSLSGGTGGSTGGEKLFF
D gene: .; V gene: TRBV4-1; J gene: TRBJ1-2; CDR3 DNA: TGCGCCAGCAGCCAAGAAGCAAGGGACTATGGCTACACCTTC; CDR3 protein: CASSQEARDYGYTF
D gene: .; V gene: TRBV2; J gene: TRBJ1-2; CDR3 DNA: TGTGCCAGCAGAGCTACAGAAGCTAACTATGGCTACACCTTC; CDR3 protein: CASRATEANYGYTF
D gene: .; V gene: TRBV29-1; J gene: TRBJ2-1; CDR3 DNA: TGCAGCGTTGAAGGTTACAGGGTCTACAATGAGCAGTTCTTC; CDR3 protein: CSVEGYRVYNEQFF
D gene: TRBD1; V gene: TRBV7-9; J gene: TRBJ1-1; CDR3 DNA: TGTGCCAGCACCACTTGGCAGGGGGATTTTATGAACACTGAAGCTTTCTTT; CDR3 protein: CASTTWQGDFMNTEAFF
D gene: .; V gene: TRBV27; J gene: TRBJ1-3; CDR3 DNA: TGTGCCAGCAGTTTACGGGGGTCTGGAAACACCATATATTTT; CDR3 protein: CASSLRGSGNTIYF
D gene: .; V gene: TRBV7-2; J gene: TRBJ1-5; CDR3 DNA: TGTGCCAGCAGCAGGGACGGGGGAAGCAATCAGCCCCAGCATTTT; CDR3 protein: CASSRDGGSNQPQHF
D gene: .; V gene: TRBV7-6; J gene: TRBJ1-5; CDR3 DNA: TGTGCCAGCAGCTTAGGGCAGGGGAGCAATCAGCCCCAGCATTTT; CDR3 protein: CASSLGQGSNQPQHF
D gene: TRBD2; V gene: TRBV7-9; J gene: TRBJ2-1; CDR3 DNA: TGTGCCAGCAGCTTAAGGAGCGGGGGAACCTACAATGAGCAGTTCTTC; CDR3 protein: CASSLRSGGTYNEQFF
D gene: .; V gene: TRBV29-1; J gene: TRBJ2-5; CDR3 DNA: TGCAGCGCCGCCGGAATCCAAGAGACCCAGTACTTC; CDR3 protein: CSAAGIQETQYF
D gene: TRBD1; V gene: TRBV7-2; J gene: TRBJ2-7; CDR3 DNA: TGTGCCAGCAGCTTACTTATGACAGGGGGAGAGCAGTACTTC; CDR3 protein: CASSLLMTGGEQYF
D gene: .; V gene: TRBV7-8; J gene: TRBJ1-6; CDR3 DNA: TGTGCCAGCAGCTTAGCTTGGGGCGGGTCTAATTCACCCCTCCACTTT; CDR3 protein: CASSLAWGGSNSPLHF
D gene: .; V gene: TRBV14; J gene: TRBJ1-1; CDR3 DNA: TGTGCCAGCAGCCAAGCCCAGGGGAACACTGAAGCTTTCTTT; CDR3 protein: CASSQAQGNTEAFF
D gene: .; V gene: TRBV30; J gene: TRBJ1-2; CDR3 DNA: TGTGCCGCCCCCGGACACCTTATTGGCTACACCTTC; CDR3 protein: CAAPGHLIGYTF
D gene: .; V gene: TRBV9; J gene: TRBJ1-5; CDR3 DNA: TGTGCCAGCAGCGTAGGCAGGGACAATCAGCCCCAGCATTTT; CDR3 protein: CASSVGRDNQPQHF
D gene: .; V gene: TRBV13; J gene: TRBJ2-7; CDR3 DNA: TGTGCCAGCAGCTTAGGACCGGGACAAATTGTCTACGAGCAGTACTTC; CDR3 protein: CASSLGPGQIVYEQYF
D gene: TRBD1; V gene: TRBV5-6; J gene: TRBJ1-5; CDR3 DNA: TGTGCCAGCAGCCGCATGACCGGGACAGGTCTGGGCCAGCCCCAGCATTTT; CDR3 protein: CASSRMTGTGLGQPQHF
D gene: TRBD1; V gene: TRBV6-1; J gene: TRBJ1-2; CDR3 DNA: TGTGCCAGCAGTGATAGGGACAGAACCTCCATCTATGGCTACACCTTC; CDR3 protein: CASSDRDRTSIYGYTF
D gene: .; V gene: TRBV4-2; J gene: TRBJ2-6; CDR3 DNA: TGTGCCAGCAGCCAAGAGGGGGGTACTGGGGCCAACGTCCTGACTTTC; CDR3 protein: CASSQEGGTGANVLTF
D gene: .; V gene: TRBV28; J gene: TRBJ1-4; CDR3 DNA: TGTGCCAGCAGTAGGGGTGAAAAACTGTTTTTT; CDR3 protein: CASSRGEKLFF
D gene: .; V gene: TRBV9; J gene: TRBJ2-7; CDR3 DNA: TGTGCCAGCAGCTCCGGGTTCTTACCTTCCTACGAGCAGTACTTC; CDR3 protein: CASSSGFLPSYEQYF